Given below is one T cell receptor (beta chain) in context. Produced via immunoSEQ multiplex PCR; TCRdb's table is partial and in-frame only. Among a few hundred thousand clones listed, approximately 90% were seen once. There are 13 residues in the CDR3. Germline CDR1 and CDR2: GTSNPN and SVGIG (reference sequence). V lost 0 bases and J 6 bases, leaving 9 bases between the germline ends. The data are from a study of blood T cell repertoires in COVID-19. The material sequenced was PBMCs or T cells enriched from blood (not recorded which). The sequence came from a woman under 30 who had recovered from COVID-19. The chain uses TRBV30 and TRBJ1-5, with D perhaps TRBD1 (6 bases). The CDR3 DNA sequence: TGTGCCTGGAGTGTACAGGGCGGTCAGCCCCAGCATTTT. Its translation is CAWSVQGGQPQHF.